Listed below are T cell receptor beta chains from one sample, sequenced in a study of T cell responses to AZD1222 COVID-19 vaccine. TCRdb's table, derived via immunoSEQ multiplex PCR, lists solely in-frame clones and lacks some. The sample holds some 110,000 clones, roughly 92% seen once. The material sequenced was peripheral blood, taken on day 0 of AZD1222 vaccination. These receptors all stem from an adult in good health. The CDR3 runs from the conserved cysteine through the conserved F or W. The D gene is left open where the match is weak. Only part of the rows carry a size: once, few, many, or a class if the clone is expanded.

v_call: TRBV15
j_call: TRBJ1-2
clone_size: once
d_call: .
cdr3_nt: TGTGCCACCAGCAGGGACGGTAGGGGCTACACCTTC
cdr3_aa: CATSRDGRGYTF

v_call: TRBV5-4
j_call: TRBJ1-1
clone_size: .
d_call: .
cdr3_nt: TGTGCCAGCAGCCCTCGGGTTTCGACTGAAGCTTTCTTT
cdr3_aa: CASSPRVSTEAFF

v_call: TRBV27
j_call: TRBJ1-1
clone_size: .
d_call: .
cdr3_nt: TGTGCCAGCAGTTTCTACTCCCAGGGGAACACTGAAGCTTTCTTT
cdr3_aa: CASSFYSQGNTEAFF

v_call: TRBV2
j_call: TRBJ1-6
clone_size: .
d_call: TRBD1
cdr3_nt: TGTGCCAGCAGTGAAAGACAGGGGAGTTCACCCCTCCACTTT
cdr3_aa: CASSERQGSSPLHF

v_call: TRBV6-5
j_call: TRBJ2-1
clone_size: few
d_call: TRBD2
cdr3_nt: TGTGCCAGCAGTTACGGACTAGCGGCCTATGAGCAGTTCTTC
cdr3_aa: CASSYGLAAYEQFF

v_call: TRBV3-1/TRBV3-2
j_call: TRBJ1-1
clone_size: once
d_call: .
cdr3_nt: TGTGCCAGCAGCCAAGATTCGAGGGCCTGGACTGAAGCTTTCTTT
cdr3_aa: CASSQDSRAWTEAFF

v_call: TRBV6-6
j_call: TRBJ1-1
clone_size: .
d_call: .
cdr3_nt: TGTGCCAGCATAGGCATGAACACTGAAGCTTTCTTT
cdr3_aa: CASIGMNTEAFF

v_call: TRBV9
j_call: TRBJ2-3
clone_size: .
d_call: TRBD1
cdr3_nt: TGTGCCAGCAGCTCCACCGGGACAGGCCCCTTGGCTACGCAGTATTTT
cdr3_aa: CASSSTGTGPLATQYF

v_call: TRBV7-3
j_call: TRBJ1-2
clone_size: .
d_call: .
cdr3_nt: TGTGCCAGCAGCTTAACCGGCCCAGGCTACACCTTC
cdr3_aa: CASSLTGPGYTF

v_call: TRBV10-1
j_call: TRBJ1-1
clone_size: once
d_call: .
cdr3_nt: TGCGCCAGCAGTGAGTCGGAGGCCCTGGGAGCTTTCTTT
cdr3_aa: CASSESEALGAFF

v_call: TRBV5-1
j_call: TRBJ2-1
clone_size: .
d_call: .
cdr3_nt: TGCGCCAGCAGCTTATTAGGGCTGGACAATGAGCAGTTCTTC
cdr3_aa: CASSLLGLDNEQFF

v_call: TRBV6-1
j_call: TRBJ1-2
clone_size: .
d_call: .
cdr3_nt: TGTGCCAGCAGTGAACAGGGAAGAAGGAATGGCTACACCTTC
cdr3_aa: CASSEQGRRNGYTF

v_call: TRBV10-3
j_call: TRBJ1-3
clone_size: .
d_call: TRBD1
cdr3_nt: TGTGCCATCAGTGACAGGGGGCGCCTTTCTGGAAACACCATATATTTT
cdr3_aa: CAISDRGRLSGNTIYF

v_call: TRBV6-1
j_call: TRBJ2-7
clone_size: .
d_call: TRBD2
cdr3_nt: TGTGCCAGCAGTGAATCTAGCGGGGGGCCATACGAGCAGTACTTC
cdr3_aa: CASSESSGGPYEQYF

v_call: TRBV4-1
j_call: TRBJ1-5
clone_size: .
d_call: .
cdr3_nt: TGCGCCAGCAGCCAAAACAGGGACCGCCAGCCCCAGCATTTT
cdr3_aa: CASSQNRDRQPQHF

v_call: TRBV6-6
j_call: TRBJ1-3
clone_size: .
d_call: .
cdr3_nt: TGTGCCAGCAGACCGACACAAAACTCTGGAAACACCATATATTTT
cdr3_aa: CASRPTQNSGNTIYF

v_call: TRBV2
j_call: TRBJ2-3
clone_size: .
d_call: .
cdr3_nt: TGTGCCAGCGGCATCCTGGAGGAAGATACGCAGTATTTT
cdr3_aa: CASGILEEDTQYF

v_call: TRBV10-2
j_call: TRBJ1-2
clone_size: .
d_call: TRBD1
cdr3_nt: TGCGCCAGCAGCCTAACAGGGGGCGTAGATGGCTACACCTTC
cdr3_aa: CASSLTGGVDGYTF

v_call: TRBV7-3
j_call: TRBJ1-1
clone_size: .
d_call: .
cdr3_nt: TGTGCCAGCAGCTCCCCAGGCACTGAAGCTTTCTTT
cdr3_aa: CASSSPGTEAFF

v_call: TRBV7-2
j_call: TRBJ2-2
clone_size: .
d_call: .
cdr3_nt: TGTGCCAGCAGCCCCCGGGTAGCGGTTGGCGGGGAGCTGTTTTTT
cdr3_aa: CASSPRVAVGGELFF

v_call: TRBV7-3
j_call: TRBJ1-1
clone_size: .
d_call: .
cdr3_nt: TGTGCCAGCAGCTCATACGGGGGGGCAGAAGCTTTCTTT
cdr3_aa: CASSSYGGAEAFF

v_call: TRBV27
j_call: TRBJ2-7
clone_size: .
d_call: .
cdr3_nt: TGTGCCAGCAGTTCGGGGGACCCCGGGAACGAGCAGTACTTC
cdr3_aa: CASSSGDPGNEQYF

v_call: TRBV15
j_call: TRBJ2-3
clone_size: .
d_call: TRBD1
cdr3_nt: TGTGCCACCAGCAGTCCTGCGACAGGGTACAGCACAGATACGCAGTATTTT
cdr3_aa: CATSSPATGYSTDTQYF

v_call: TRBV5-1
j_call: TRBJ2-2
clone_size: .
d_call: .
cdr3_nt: TGCGCCAGCAGCTTGAGGGTCGGATCGGGCACCGGGGAGCTGTTTTTT
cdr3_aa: CASSLRVGSGTGELFF

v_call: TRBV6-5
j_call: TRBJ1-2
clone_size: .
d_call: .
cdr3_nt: TGTGCCAGCAGTTACTCGACTGTGGGCGGCTACACCTTC
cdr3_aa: CASSYSTVGGYTF

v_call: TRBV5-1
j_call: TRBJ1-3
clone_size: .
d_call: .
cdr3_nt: TGCGCCAGCAGCTGGGGGGTGGCACACTCTGGAAACACCATATATTTT
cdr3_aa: CASSWGVAHSGNTIYF

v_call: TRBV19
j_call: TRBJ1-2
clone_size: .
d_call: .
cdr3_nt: TGTGCCAGTAGTCCCATTCAGGGTTATGGCTACACCTTC
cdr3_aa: CASSPIQGYGYTF

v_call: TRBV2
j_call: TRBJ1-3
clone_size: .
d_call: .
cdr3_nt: TGTGCCAGTTCCGGACAGAGCTCTGGAAACACCATATATTTT
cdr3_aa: CASSGQSSGNTIYF

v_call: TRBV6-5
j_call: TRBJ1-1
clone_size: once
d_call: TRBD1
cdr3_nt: TGTGCCAGCAGTCCCCTGGAGGGGGCGGACACTGAAGCTTTCTTT
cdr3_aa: CASSPLEGADTEAFF

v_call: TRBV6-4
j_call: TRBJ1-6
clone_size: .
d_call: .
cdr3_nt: TGTGCCAGCAGTGAGGGAATTTGGTCACCCCTCCACTTT
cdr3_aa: CASSEGIWSPLHF

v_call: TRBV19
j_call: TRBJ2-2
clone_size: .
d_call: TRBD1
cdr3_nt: TGTGCCAGTAGCATTGACAGGGGGGACGGGGAGCTGTTTTTT
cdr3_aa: CASSIDRGDGELFF

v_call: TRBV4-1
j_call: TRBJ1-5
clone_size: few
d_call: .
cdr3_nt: TGCGCCAGCAGCCAAACAGGGACTTTGATCGGCAATCAGCCCCAGCATTTT
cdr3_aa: CASSQTGTLIGNQPQHF

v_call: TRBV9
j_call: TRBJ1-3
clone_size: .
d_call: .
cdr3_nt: TGTGCCAGCAGCGCTGATATGGGGGGCTCTGGAAACACCATATATTTT
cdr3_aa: CASSADMGGSGNTIYF

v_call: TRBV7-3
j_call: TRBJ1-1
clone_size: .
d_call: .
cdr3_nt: TGTGCCACCGACTTAACCAATGAGAACACTGAAGCTTTCTTT
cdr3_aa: CATDLTNENTEAFF

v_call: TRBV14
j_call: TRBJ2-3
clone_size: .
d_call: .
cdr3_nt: TGTGCCAGCAGGAGGGACGCGGGGGATACGCAGTATTTT
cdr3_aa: CASRRDAGDTQYF

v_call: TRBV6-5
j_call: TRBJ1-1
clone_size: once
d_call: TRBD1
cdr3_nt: TGTGCCAGCAGTTACCGGGACAGCCGAGAAGCTTTCTTT
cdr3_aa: CASSYRDSREAFF

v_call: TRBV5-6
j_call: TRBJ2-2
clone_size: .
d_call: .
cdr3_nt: TGTGCCAGCAGCTTGTTTTTGTCGGGACACCTGTTTTTT
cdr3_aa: CASSLFLSGHLFF

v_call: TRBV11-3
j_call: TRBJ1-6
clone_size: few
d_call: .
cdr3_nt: TGTGCCAGCAGCTTAGATCAAGGGGGAAGCTCCTATAATTCACCCCTCCACTTT
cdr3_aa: CASSLDQGGSSYNSPLHF

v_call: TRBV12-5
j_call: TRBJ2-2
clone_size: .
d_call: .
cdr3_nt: TGTGCTAGTGCCCGGGACGGGGACACCGGGGAGCTGTTTTTT
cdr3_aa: CASARDGDTGELFF

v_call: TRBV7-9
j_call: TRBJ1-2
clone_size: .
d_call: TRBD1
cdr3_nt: TGTGCCAGCAGCCCCGGGACAGGGAAAGGCTACACCTTC
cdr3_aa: CASSPGTGKGYTF

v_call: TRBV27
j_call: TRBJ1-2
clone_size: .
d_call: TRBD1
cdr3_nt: TGTGCCAGCAGTCCATCTCCGGGACAGGGGTTCTATGGCTACACCTTC
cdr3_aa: CASSPSPGQGFYGYTF

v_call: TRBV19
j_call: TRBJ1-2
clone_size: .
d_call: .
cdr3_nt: TGTGCCAGTAGTATGGCAGGGTCGAACTATGGCTACACCTTC
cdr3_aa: CASSMAGSNYGYTF